The next 4 T cell receptor beta chains were all read from a single sample in a study of T cells in Graves' hyperthyroidism and ophthalmopathy. Regions amplified from RNA transcripts were the TCR beta CDR3 regions. The HTBI primer set was used in a first-round RT-PCR of the TCR CDR3. TCRdb processed the multiplex PCR reads anew with MiXCR; each CDR3 protein has one entry. The sample includes around 690,000 distinct CDR3 sequences, 17% seen only once; the top ten take 15% to 17%. Source material: blood. The receptors come from a man aged 50-60 years with Graves' hyperthyroidism.

There are many counts of this clonotype. The chain links TRBV28 to TRBJ1-5; 10 bases are shared with TRBD1. Germline V gene data show CDR1 as MDHEN and CDR2 as SYDVKM. With 1 base clipped from V and 4 bases from J, the junction kept 4 bases outside the gene matches. This CDR3 has 16 residues. The CDR3 loop reads CASSLSDRGRNQPQHF. In nucleotides, the CDR3 is TGTGCCAGCAGTTTATCTGACAGGGGGCGAAATCAGCCCCAGCATTTT.

This clonotype appeared many times. The chain employs TRBV5-1 and TRBJ2-7; D possibly corresponds to TRBD1 (5 bases). This CDR3 has 13 amino acids. V was cut by 2 bases and J by 4 bases, with 10 bases left in between. Looked up from germline, CDR1 is SGHRS and CDR2 is YFSETQ. The CDR3 nucleotides read TGCGCCAGCAGCTTAGACGACAGATACGAGCAGTACTTC. As protein: CASSLDDRYEQYF.

The rearrangement links TRBV20-1 to TRBJ2-2, with 9 bases that match TRBD2. The CDR3 is 15 residues long. Germline CDR1 and CDR2: DFQATT and SNEGSKA (reference sequence). V dropped 2 bases and J dropped 3; count of bases not matched to a gene: 4. The CDR3 region has the DNA TGCAGTGCTAGATCGACTAGCGGATACACCGGGGAGCTGTTTTTT. Translating it yields CSARSTSGYTGELFF.

Ten or more counts support this clonotype. This sequence joins TRBV6-5 and TRBJ2-1; D is uncertain. This CDR3 is built from 15 residues. V was shortened by 0 bases and J by 4 bases, with 10 bases between the two germline ends. CDR1 MNHEY and CDR2 SVGAGI come from the germline V gene. The chain's CDR3 is CASSYSKQKYNEQFF. In DNA form, the CDR3 reads TGTGCCAGCAGTTACTCGAAGCAGAAATACAATGAGCAGTTCTTC.